This entry lists 18 T cell receptor beta chains sequenced from one sample in a study of blood T cell repertoires in COVID-19 (dated by TCRdb to 2018 to 2020). Libraries came from the immunoSEQ multiplex PCR assay. Not all clones reach the TCRdb copy of this immuneACCESS table, which keeps in-frame sequences only. Checked studies attribute under half of the gap to unresolved V genes and leave the rest unexplained. The sample records roughly 150,000 clones, about 86% of which are singletons. Together, the top ten hold around 7% of the sample. The specimen was PBMCs or T cells enriched from blood (not recorded which). The receptors originated from a man aged 45-60 years who had recovered from COVID-19.

This clone has just a few counts. This chain connects TRBV2 to TRBJ2-2, with D possibly matching TRBD1 (5 bases). The CDR3 is 14 residues long. V was cut by 3 bases and J by 4 bases, with 9 bases left in between. Germline lookup yields CDR1 SNHLY and CDR2 FYNNEI. The CDR3 sequence is CASSDRGGTGELFF. DNA for the CDR3: TGTGCCAGCAGTGATAGGGGTGGCACCGGGGAGCTGTTTTTT. The entire variable domain, with the rest obtained from reference TRBV2 and TRBJ2-2, is as follows: EPEVTQTPSHQVTQMGQEVILRCVPISNHLYFYWYRQILGQKVEFLVSFYNNEISEKSEIFDDQFSVERPDGSNFTLKIRSTKLEDSAMYFCASSDRGGTGELFFGEGSRLTVL.

The J gene is TRBJ1-3, the V gene TRBV30; possible D gene TRBD1, 5 bases. This CDR3 contains 15 residues. Germline V gene data show CDR1 as GTSNPN and CDR2 as SVGIG (reference sequence). The V end lost 0 bases, the J end lost 0 bases, and 9 bases lay between the germline ends. CDR3 loop: CAWSVGQFSGNTIYF. CDR3 DNA: TGTGCCTGGAGTGTGGGGCAGTTCTCTGGAAACACCATATATTTT.

The V gene is TRBV7-9, the J gene TRBJ1-5; TRBD1 matches 12 bases. Losses at the gene ends were 5 bases for V and 3 bases for J; bases not matched to a gene: 5. There are 16 residues in the CDR3. CDR1 and CDR2 (germline): SEHNR, FQNEAQ (reference sequence). The CDR3: CASSLGGQGANQPQHF. The CDR3 DNA follows: TGTGCCAGCAGCCTAGGGGGACAGGGGGCCAATCAGCCCCAGCATTTT.

V is TRBV3-1 (or the pseudogene TRBV3-2) and J is TRBJ1-1; D call uncertain. Germline V gene sequence: CDR1 LGHDT, CDR2 YNNKEL (reference sequence). Deletions cut 6 bases from V and 5 bases from J, with 10 bases between. CDR3 size: 12 residues. CDR3 coding DNA: TGTGCCAGCAGGGACGGGGTTACTGAAGCTTTCTTT. Translation: CASRDGVTEAFF.

The chain employs TRBV30 and TRBJ2-7; TRBD1 agrees at 10 bases. In germline, CDR1 is GTSNPN, CDR2 SVGIG (reference sequence). V was pared by 4 bases and J by 7 bases, with 7 bases of the junction left unmatched. CDR3 length: 13 residues. DNA for the CDR3: TGTGCCTGGAACCGGGACAGGGGCGGGGAGCAGTACTTC. Translated, it gives CAWNRDRGGEQYF.

DNA of the CDR3: TGTGCCACCAGCAGAGATAAAGGGGGCACTGAAGCTTTCTTT. Translation gives CATSRDKGGTEAFF. The chain has TRBV15 and TRBJ1-1; D possibly corresponds to TRBD1 (6 bases). The CDR3 has 14 amino acids. CDR1 and CDR2 from the germline V gene are LNHNV and YYDKDF (reference sequence). With 0 bases removed from V and 4 bases from J, the gap between germline ends came to 9 bases.

This clone occurred once. The V call is TRBV3-1 (or the pseudogene TRBV3-2), the J call TRBJ1-5; D is unresolved. Per the germline V gene, CDR1 is LGHDT and CDR2 is YNNKEL (reference sequence). The CDR3 loop spans 12 amino acids. V gave up 1 base and J gave up 10 bases, with 8 bases separating them. The CDR3 bases are TGTGCCAGCAGCCAAGGCCCGAGCCCCCAGCATTTT. Protein: CASSQGPSPQHF.

This clone was seen only once. The CDR3 DNA reads TGTGCCAGCAGCTCGCAGGGGCGCGGTTTAGGCACTGAAGCTTTCTTT. Amino acids: CASSSQGRGLGTEAFF. The rearrangement links TRBV7-3 to TRBJ1-1; a possible D gene is TRBD1 (6 bases). From germline, CDR1 is SGHTA and CDR2 FQGTGA. There are 16 residues in the CDR3. V dropped 4 bases and J dropped 4 bases, with 19 bases sitting between them.

This sequence joins TRBV19 and TRBJ2-1; TRBD2 agrees at 10 bases. Germline CDR1 LNHDA, CDR2 SQIVND (reference sequence). V trimming: 6 bases; J trimming: 6 bases; junction bases outside the gene matches: 5. This CDR3 contains 14 residues. CDR3 region: CASSSGTSVNEQFF. CDR3 bases: TGTGCCAGTAGCTCCGGGACTAGCGTCAATGAGCAGTTCTTC.

The rearrangement links TRBV19 to TRBJ2-7, with TRBD1 matching over 10 bases. Germline V gene lookup returns CDR1 LNHDA and CDR2 SQIVND (reference sequence). The length of the CDR3 is 15 residues. After removal of 7 bases from V and 6 bases from J, the junction contained 12 bases not matched to a gene. For the CDR3, the DNA is TGTGCCAGTACCCGCCAGGGACAGGGGTTGTCCGAGCAGTACTTC. Protein product: CASTRQGQGLSEQYF.

CDR3 sequence (DNA): TGTGCCAGCAGCAGATTGATCAGCGGGGGGGCAGATACGCAGTATTTT. Amino acid sequence: CASSRLISGGADTQYF. The chain links TRBV9 to TRBJ2-3, with TRBD2 matching over 10 bases. The CDR3 has 16 residues. J lost 4 bases, V lost 4 bases, and 9 bases had no gene match. The germline V gene encodes CDR1 SGDLS and CDR2 YYNGEE.

The CDR3 loop reads CASSQDRGSRGSFPFYGYTF. CDR3 DNA sequence: TGTGCCAGCAGCCAAGATCGTGGTTCCAGGGGGAGTTTCCCCTTCTATGGCTACACCTTC. This sequence joins TRBV14 and TRBJ1-2; TRBD1 aligns across 7 bases. J lost 4 bases, V lost 0 bases, and 20 bases had no gene match. This CDR3 comprises 20 residues. The germline gives CDR1 SGHDN, CDR2 FVKESK.

The table lists this clone with a few counts. V is TRBV18 and J is TRBJ1-2; D gene ambiguous. This CDR3 region has 14 residues. V was pared by 0 bases and J by 8 bases, with 13 bases between. Germline CDR1 reads KGHSH; CDR2 reads LQKENI. The CDR3 reads CASSPPSNREGYTF. In DNA form, the CDR3 reads TGTGCCAGCTCACCACCTTCGAACCGGGAGGGCTACACCTTC.

The chain links TRBV30 to TRBJ1-5; D call uncertain. The CDR3 is made up of 13 amino acids. Trimming took 5 bases from V and 0 from J, leaving 8 bases between them. The germline CDR1 and CDR2 sequences are GTSNPN and SVGIG (reference sequence). DNA of the CDR3: TGTGCCTGGGCCAGGTATAGCAATCAGCCCCAGCATTTT. Protein product: CAWARYSNQPQHF.

This chain links TRBV6-2 or TRBV6-3 with TRBJ1-1; maybe TRBD1 (6 bases). V was trimmed by 6 bases and J by 1 base, leaving 12 bases between them. The CDR3 length is 14 residues. Germline CDR1 reads MNHEY; CDR2 reads SVGEGT. CDR3 coding DNA: TGTGCCAGCAGCAACAGGGTAGAGAACACTGAAGCTTTCTTT. Translation gives CASSNRVENTEAFF.

This clone came up a few times. The chain is built from TRBV25-1 and TRBJ2-1, with D perhaps TRBD1 (5 bases). V was clipped by 1 base and J by 2 bases, with 6 bases between them. Germline values: CDR1 MGHDK, CDR2 SYGVNS. This CDR3 is 14 amino acids long. The CDR3 DNA follows: TGTGCCAGCAGTGAATTGGACACCTACAATGAGCAGTTCTTC. It translates to CASSELDTYNEQFF.

The genes are TRBV19 and TRBJ1-6; 7 bases align to TRBD1. V lost 6 bases and J lost 10; bases outside the gene matches: 15. CDR3 length: 16 residues. Germline CDR1 is LNHDA and CDR2 is SQIVND (reference sequence). The CDR3 protein is CASSKTYRGQRSPLHF. The DNA for the CDR3 is TGTGCCAGTAGCAAAACTTACAGGGGACAGCGGTCACCCCTCCACTTT. Full variable domain (remainder filled in from reference TRBV19 and TRBJ1-6): DGGITQSPKYLFRKEGQNVTLSCEQNLNHDAMYWYRQDPGQGLRLIYYSQIVNDFQKGDIAEGYSVSREKKESFPLTVTSAQKNPTAFYLCASSKTYRGQRSPLHFGNGTRLTVT.

The sample holds many counts of this clone. The gene calls are TRBV7-2 and TRBJ1-3; D call uncertain. In germline, CDR1 is SGHTA, CDR2 FQGNSA. Deletions cut 6 bases from V and 0 bases from J, with 9 bases between. CDR3 size: 14 residues. The CDR3 spells CASRLGPSGNTIYF. CDR3 bases: TGTGCCAGCAGACTGGGCCCCTCTGGAAACACCATATATTTT.